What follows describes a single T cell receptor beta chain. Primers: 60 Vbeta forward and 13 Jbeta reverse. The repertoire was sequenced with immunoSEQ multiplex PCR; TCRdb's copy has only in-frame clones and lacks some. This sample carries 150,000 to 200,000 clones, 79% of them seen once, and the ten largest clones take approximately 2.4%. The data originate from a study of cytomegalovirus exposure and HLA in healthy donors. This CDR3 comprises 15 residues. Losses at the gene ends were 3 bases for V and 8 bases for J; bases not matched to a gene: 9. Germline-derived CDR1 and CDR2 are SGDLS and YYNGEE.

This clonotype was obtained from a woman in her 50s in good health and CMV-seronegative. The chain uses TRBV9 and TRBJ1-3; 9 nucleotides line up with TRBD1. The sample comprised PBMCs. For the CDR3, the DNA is TGTGCCAGCAGCGCCGGGACAGGGAGGAGGGACACCATATATTTT. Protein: CASSAGTGRRDTIYF.